Listed here are 12 T cell receptor beta chains from one sample, sequenced in a study of T cell repertoires in cytomegalovirus infection. TCRdb recomputed calls from the reads with MiXCR, one row per CDR3 protein. The sample shows some 200,000 distinct CDR3 sequences, about a tenth of them seen only once. The sample comprised PBMCs. All receptors come from a human donor in good health (CMV status not recorded). Some clones in this sample may be carry-over from other donors' samples.

This clonotype was counted at least ten times. A junction boundary mismatches the germline segment, possibly from a read error. This chain uses TRBV7-9 with TRBJ2-3; 7 nucleotides align to TRBD1. The CDR3 has 16 residues. Germline V lookup: CDR1 SEHNR, CDR2 FQNEAQ (reference sequence). This chain's CDR3 is CASSYTTGSPTNTQYF. The CDR3 nucleotides are TGTGCCAGCAGCTACACGACAGGGAGTCCCACAAATACGCAGTATTTT.

This rearrangement joins TRBV29-1 to TRBJ1-1; possible D gene TRBD1, 6 bases. The V gene's germline CDR1 is SQVTM and CDR2 ANQGSEA. V gave up 5 bases and J gave up 3 bases, with 22 bases separating them. CDR3 length equals 16 residues. CDR3 in DNA: TGCAGCGTTCCTACCCTTTGGGGGGGCTTCCACACTGAAGCTTTCTTT. It encodes CSVPTLWGGFHTEAFF.

There are many counts of this clonotype. The rearrangement uses TRBV6-1 and TRBJ1-2, with 9 bases that match TRBD1. V was clipped by 4 bases and J by 4 bases; unmatched bases: 13. The CDR3 is 17 residues long. Germline CDR1 MNHNS, CDR2 SASEGT. CDR3 sequence reads: CASSVPGQGRGGYGYTF. DNA of the CDR3: TGTGCCAGCAGTGTCCCGGGACAGGGACGGGGAGGCTATGGCTACACCTTC.

This clonotype was detected many times. V gene TRBV7-8 combines with J gene TRBJ1-1; no clear D gene. The CDR3 length is 11 residues. CDR1 SGHVS and CDR2 FQNEAQ come from the germline V gene. The V end was cut by 4 bases, the J end by 8 bases, with 8 bases between. CDR3 residues: CASSSVSEAFF. CDR3 bases: TGTGCCAGCAGCTCGGTTTCCGAAGCTTTCTTT.

The sample holds many counts of this clonotype. The chain uses TRBV7-9 and TRBJ2-7; the D is unclear. CDR3 size: 15 residues. V lost 5 bases and J 0 bases, leaving 14 bases between the germline ends. Germline CDR1 and CDR2: SEHNR and FQNEAQ (reference sequence). The CDR3 coding sequence is TGTGCCAGCAGCACGCTAAACAAGGGCTCCTACGAGCAGTACTTC. This sequence encodes CASSTLNKGSYEQYF.

This clonotype was detected ten times or more. J is TRBJ1-1 and V is TRBV6-2 or TRBV6-3; weak D call: TRBD1 (5 bases). This CDR3 comprises 14 residues. V was cut by 1 base and J by 5 bases, with 11 bases left in between. Germline V gene data show CDR1 as MNHEY and CDR2 as SVGEGT. CDR3 DNA sequence: TGTGCCAGCAGTTACTTCGGGCGGGGGACTGAAGCTTTCTTT. Its translation: CASSYFGRGTEAFF.

There are many counts of this clonotype. The rearrangement joins TRBV7-8 to TRBJ2-3; D gene uncertain. Between the trimmed V and J ends, which lost 4 bases and 1 base, there was a span of 9 bases. The V gene's germline CDR1 is SGHVS and CDR2 FQNEAQ. The CDR3 sequence is 14 residues long. The CDR3 sequence is CASSSSRGTDTQYF. The CDR3 DNA is TGTGCCAGCAGCTCCTCTAGGGGCACAGATACGCAGTATTTT.

This clonotype was counted ten times or more. The V and J genes are TRBV6-5 and TRBJ2-2; no clear D gene. Trimming left V 1 base short and J 6 bases short, with 12 bases between. The CDR3 is 15 residues long. CDR1 and CDR2 (germline): MNHEY, SVGAGI. CDR3 nucleotide sequence: TGTGCCAGCAGTTACTTCCAAACCGCCCCCGGGGAGCTGTTTTTT. The encoded protein is CASSYFQTAPGELFF.

This clonotype was observed many times. J is TRBJ1-3 and V is TRBV28; TRBD1 aligns across 9 bases. Looked up from germline, CDR1 is MDHEN and CDR2 is SYDVKM. The CDR3 length is 15 residues. Trimming cost V 5 bases and J 5 bases; bases outside gene matches: 7. The chain's CDR3 is CASSDGGQGRNTIYF. CDR3 coding DNA: TGTGCCAGCAGTGATGGGGGACAGGGTAGAAACACCATATATTTT.

The genes are TRBV2 and TRBJ2-7; no definite D call. Germline V gene data show CDR1 as SNHLY and CDR2 as FYNNEI. The CDR3 is 17 amino acids. V was shortened by 5 bases and J by 0 bases, with 20 bases between the two germline ends. CDR3 coding DNA: TGTGCCAGCAGTCAACCCGTTGATAGGGCCCACTCCTACGAGCAGTACTTC. Translating it yields CASSQPVDRAHSYEQYF.

The chain employs TRBV10-3 and TRBJ1-6; 10 bases align to TRBD1. The V and J ends lost 2 bases and 8 bases, in that order; junction bases with no gene match: 3. The CDR3 runs 15 residues. Per the germline V gene, CDR1 is ENHRY and CDR2 is SYGVKD. The CDR3 DNA is TGTGCCATCAGTGAGGTGACAGGGGGCGATTCACCCCTCCACTTT. Residues: CAISEVTGGDSPLHF.

In its sample, this clonotype was seen many times. The chain recombines TRBV28 with TRBJ2-6; 7 positions match TRBD1. In germline, CDR1 is MDHEN, CDR2 SYDVKM. The CDR3 length is 16 residues. V shed 1 base and J 2 bases; nucleotides not matched to a gene: 2. CDR3 residues: CASSLYDRAGANVLTF. The CDR3 region has the DNA TGTGCCAGCAGTTTATATGACAGGGCTGGGGCCAACGTCCTGACTTTC.